These 26 T cell receptor beta chains were all obtained from the same sample, sequenced in a study of blood T cells in healthy people across ages. Then a second PCR, running roughly 7 to 11 cycles, was carried out with a sample-barcoded 5' primer and a J-beta primer mix. TCRdb reprocessed the 5' RACE reads with MiXCR, giving one entry per CDR3 protein. Found here are 780,000 or so distinct CDR3 sequences, 45% to 70% of them singletons; the top ten hold roughly 25%. Sequencing was done on a sample of blood. These receptors all stem from a man aged 35 to 55 in good health.

This clonotype was found a few times. This chain connects TRBV3-1 to TRBJ2-6; possible D gene TRBD1, 6 bases. CDR3 length: 18 amino acids. The V gene's germline CDR1 is LGHDT and CDR2 YNNKEL (reference sequence). Trimming took off 4 bases at V and 0 bases at J, with 16 bases between the two ends. Written as DNA, the CDR3 is TGTGCCAGCAGCCTAGCACAGGGTTTGCGCTCTGGGGCCAACGTCCTGACTTTC. This codes for CASSLAQGLRSGANVLTF.

As DNA, the CDR3 is TGTGCCAGCAGTGATCGGGGGAGCGATACGCAGTATTTT. It is translated as CASSDRGSDTQYF. The chain carries TRBV25-1 and TRBJ2-3, with D perhaps TRBD2 (6 bases). Between the trimmed V and J ends, which lost 3 bases and 6 bases, there was a span of 10 bases. The germline V gene encodes CDR1 MGHDK and CDR2 SYGVNS. The CDR3 totals 13 residues.

This chain uses TRBV5-1 with TRBJ1-2; 8 positions agree with TRBD1. CDR3 length: 15 amino acids. The ends lost 0 bases at V and 6 bases at J; junction bases unmatched: 7. Germline V gene lookup returns CDR1 SGHRS and CDR2 YFSETQ. CDR3 loop: CASSLGPGGQDGYTF. CDR3 nucleotides: TGCGCCAGCAGCTTGGGGCCAGGGGGCCAGGATGGCTACACCTTC.

The CDR3 region is CASSRDNPDTQYF. The CDR3 nucleotides read TGTGCCAGCAGTAGGGACAACCCGGATACGCAGTATTTT. The J gene is TRBJ2-3, the V gene TRBV2, with D tentatively TRBD1 (6 bases). Germline V gives CDR1 SNHLY, CDR2 FYNNEI. V was pared by 5 bases and J by 6 bases, with 12 bases between. The CDR3 spans 13 residues.

Notes on this clonotype: One end of the junction fails to match germline, which may point to a read error. The chain employs TRBV6-6 and TRBJ1-5, with TRBD1 as a possible D gene (5 bases). The CDR3 is 13 amino acids. CDR1 is MNHNY and CDR2 is SVGAGI in the germline V gene (reference sequence). Here the CDR3 reads CASSGDGNQLQHF. The CDR3, as DNA: TGTGCCAGCAGTGGGGACGGTAATCAGCTCCAGCATTTT.

Concerning this clonotype: The junction departs from germline at one end; a sequencing error may be responsible. For the CDR3, the DNA is TGCGCCAGCAGCCCCCAAGGGCAGGGGGAGACCCAGTACTTC. This encodes CASSPQGQGETQYF. This chain joins TRBV9 and TRBJ2-5, with D maybe TRBD1 (6 bases). This CDR3 has 14 amino acids. Per germline, CDR1 SGDLS and CDR2 YYNGEE.

This rearrangement joins TRBV6-2 or TRBV6-3 to TRBJ2-7; tentatively, D is TRBD2 (5 bases). The J call is doubtful: the DNA matches TRBJ2-5 better. The CDR3 runs 12 residues. Germline CDR1 is MNHEY and CDR2 is SVGEGT. CDR3 in DNA: TGTGCCAGCAGAGGGAGTAGCGAGACCCAGTACTTC. Protein: CASRGSSETQYF.

The chain carries TRBV4-1 and TRBJ2-1, with 10 bases that match TRBD2. The DNA end lines up better with TRBJ2-7; the J call may be wrong. This CDR3 has 15 amino acids. CDR1 MGHRA and CDR2 YSYEKL come from the germline V gene. The CDR3: CASSRGLAATYEQYF. The CDR3 DNA is TGCGCCAGCAGCCGAGGACTAGCGGCAACCTACGAGCAGTACTTC.

This clonotype was seen a handful of times. The chain links TRBV28 to TRBJ1-2, with 7 bases lining up with TRBD1. Trimming removed 6 bases from V and 1 base from J; junction bases left unmatched: 14. The CDR3 runs 17 residues. Germline V CDR1 and CDR2: MDHEN, SYDVKM. The CDR3 spells CASRTLGDSRLNYGYTF. The CDR3, as DNA: TGTGCCAGCAGGACTTTGGGGGACAGCCGCCTTAACTATGGCTACACCTTC.

The V gene is TRBV6-5, the J gene TRBJ1-2; the D gene is possibly TRBD1 (5 bases). Between the trimmed V and J ends, which lost 2 bases and 7 bases, there was a span of 17 bases. Germline V gives CDR1 MNHEY, CDR2 SVGAGI. The CDR3 contains 15 residues. CDR3 amino acids: CASSYEARVIGGYTF. The CDR3 nucleotides are TGTGCCAGCAGTTACGAGGCCAGGGTAATTGGTGGCTACACCTTC.

The V and J genes are TRBV20-1 and TRBJ1-2; D gene unclear. Trimming removed 1 base from V and 2 bases from J, with 11 bases in between. The CDR3 consists of 14 residues. Germline V gene lookup returns CDR1 DFQATT and CDR2 SNEGSKA (reference sequence). The CDR3 region has the DNA TGCAGTGCTAGAGGGCCGGGCGAGAACTATGGCTACACCTTC. Its translation is CSARGPGENYGYTF.

The chain is built from TRBV7-8 and TRBJ1-2; possibly TRBD1 for D (6 bases). V lost 6 bases and J lost 4, with 12 bases in between. The CDR3 is made up of 13 amino acids. Germline V gene data show CDR1 as SGHVS and CDR2 as FQNEAQ. CDR3 in amino acids: CASRPRTVYGYTF. CDR3 coding DNA: TGTGCCAGCAGACCTAGGACAGTCTATGGCTACACCTTC.

V is TRBV20-1 and J is TRBJ1-1; D gene uncertain. The germline V and J ends were trimmed by 3 bases and 5 bases, with 22 bases remaining between them. This CDR3 has 16 amino acids. Per the germline V gene, CDR1 is DFQATT and CDR2 is SNEGSKA (reference sequence). The CDR3 DNA reads as TGCAGTGCTAGCGGGTTAGCCGTGGAGGAAGGGACTGAAGCTTTCTTT. It codes for CSASGLAVEEGTEAFF.

This chain joins TRBV2 and TRBJ2-1; 10 bases are a match to TRBD2. V gave up 0 bases and J gave up 10 bases; unmatched junction bases: 12. The CDR3 is 17 residues long. Germline-derived CDR1 and CDR2 are SNHLY and FYNNEI. In nucleotides, the CDR3 is TGTGCCAGCAGTGAAGCGAAATATGCTAGCGGGGGAGAGGAGCAGTTCTTC. Its translation: CASSEAKYASGGEEQFF.

This clonotype has a handful of counts. The genes are TRBV29-1 and TRBJ2-4; D gene ambiguous. Germline-derived CDR1 and CDR2 are SQVTM and ANQGSEA. The CDR3 spans 14 residues. Trimming removed 4 bases from V and 0 bases from J, with 10 bases in between. CDR3 sequence reads: CSVVDTLAKNIQYF. Here the CDR3 DNA reads TGCAGCGTTGTAGACACATTAGCCAAAAACATTCAGTACTTC.

The gene calls are TRBV5-1 and TRBJ2-2; 7 bases are shared with TRBD1. The V segment lost 0 bases and the J segment 7 bases; nucleotides outside the gene matches: 9. The CDR3 covers 16 residues. Germline V gene data show CDR1 as SGHRS and CDR2 as YFSETQ. In DNA, the CDR3 is TGCGCCAGCAGCTTGGTCTTAAGGGGGCGATACGGGGAGCTGTTTTTT. Residues: CASSLVLRGRYGELFF.

The V and J genes are TRBV27 and TRBJ2-5; 8 bases are a match to TRBD1. The J call could be wrong; TRBJ2-7 is a better fit for the DNA end. The length of the CDR3 is 13 residues. The germline gives CDR1 MNHEY, CDR2 SMNVEV (reference sequence). CDR3 protein: CATMDRALNEQYF. Here the CDR3 DNA reads TGTGCCACCATGGACAGGGCCTTGAACGAGCAGTACTTC.

This rearrangement joins TRBV6-5 to TRBJ2-1; D gene uncertain. The V gene lost 8 bases and the J gene lost 0 bases, with 8 bases spanning the gap. This CDR3 spans 13 amino acids. Germline CDR1 is MNHEY and CDR2 is SVGAGI. The CDR3 here is CASQESSYNEQFF. The CDR3, as DNA: TGTGCCAGCCAAGAGAGCTCCTACAATGAGCAGTTCTTC.

The rearrangement joins TRBV6-2 or TRBV6-3 to TRBJ2-5, with TRBD2 identical over 7 bases. There are 14 residues in the CDR3. Germline V gene data show CDR1 as MNHEY and CDR2 as SVGEGT. J was trimmed by 1 base and V by 10 bases; bases with no gene match: 9. The chain's CDR3 is CATQPAGAQETQYF. DNA of the CDR3: TGTGCCACCCAACCCGCGGGAGCCCAAGAGACCCAGTACTTC.

This chain links TRBV6-2 or TRBV6-3 with TRBJ2-3; 7 bases line up with TRBD2. Germline V gene lookup returns CDR1 MNHEY and CDR2 SVGEGT. Trimming cost V 6 bases and J 3 bases; bases outside gene matches: 6. The CDR3 length is 14 residues. CDR3 amino acids: CASSTGLGTDTQYF. Here the CDR3 DNA reads TGTGCCAGCAGCACCGGACTAGGGACAGATACGCAGTATTTT.

V and J are TRBV28 and TRBJ2-7; 10 bases are shared with TRBD1. The CDR3 spans 15 residues. The V gene end was trimmed by 5 bases and the J gene end by 6 bases; junction bases not matched to a gene: 10. Germline loops: CDR1 MDHEN, CDR2 SYDVKM. In nucleotides, the CDR3 is TGTGCCAGCAGTGCCACCGGACAGGGGGAAAGCGAGCAGTACTTC. This gives the protein CASSATGQGESEQYF.

The CDR3 sequence: CATSDPIGDTHTDTQYF. For the CDR3, the DNA is TGTGCCACCAGTGATCCGATCGGGGACACCCACACAGATACGCAGTATTTT. The V call is TRBV24-1, the J call TRBJ2-3, with a weak D call TRBD1 (6 bases). Trimming removed 3 bases at V and 2 bases at J, with 17 bases between. The CDR3 is 17 residues long. CDR1 and CDR2 from the germline V gene are KGHDR and SFDVKD.

J is TRBJ2-7 and V is TRBV10-3; TRBD1 matches at 8 bases. The germline gives CDR1 ENHRY, CDR2 SYGVKD. The CDR3 runs to 16 residues. The V gene end was trimmed by 0 bases and the J gene end by 5 bases; junction bases not matched to a gene: 9. DNA of the CDR3: TGTGCCATCAGTGAGTCCCCAGGGGGCACAGGGAACGAGCAGTACTTC. Translation: CAISESPGGTGNEQYF.

The chain is built from TRBV7-2 and TRBJ2-7, with D uncertain. The DNA matches TRBJ2-5 better at its end, which makes the J call doubtful. The CDR3 length is 15 residues. Germline V gene data show CDR1 as SGHTA and CDR2 as FQGNSA. CDR3 sequence reads: CASSLMNADRETQYF. The CDR3, as DNA: TGTGCCAGCAGCCTAATGAATGCAGACCGAGAGACCCAGTACTTC.

The chain links TRBV6-6 to TRBJ2-3, with TRBD2 identical over 8 bases. There are 17 residues in the CDR3. From germline, CDR1 is MNHNY and CDR2 SVGAGI (reference sequence). Trimming took 2 bases from V and 8 from J; bases not matched to a gene: 15. This CDR3 reads CASSYSQLAEALGTQYF. The CDR3 DNA reads as TGTGCCAGCAGTTACAGTCAACTAGCGGAAGCGTTGGGTACGCAGTATTTT.

This clonotype was recorded a few times. The chain employs TRBV20-1 and TRBJ2-1; D remains unclear. The CDR3 covers 17 residues. Trimming cost V 3 bases and J 0 bases, with 18 bases left between them. The germline gives CDR1 DFQATT, CDR2 SNEGSKA (reference sequence). The CDR3 sequence: CSASPSTTLSSYNEQFF. CDR3 bases: TGCAGTGCTAGCCCCTCTACTACATTAAGCTCCTACAATGAGCAGTTCTTC.